The 8 T cell receptor beta chains presented below share a single source sample, sequenced in a study of cytomegalovirus exposure and HLA in healthy donors (dated by TCRdb to the late 2010s). The receptor library was made with the immunoSEQ multiplex PCR assay. For the multiplex PCR, a mixture combining 60 forward primers for TCR Vbeta segments and 13 reverse primers for TCR Jbeta segments was used. The immuneACCESS repertoire file appears here via TCRdb, limited to in-frame rearrangements. These files lack a portion of the clones; in checked studies, under half of the deficit traces to unresolved V genes, and the cause of the others is not known. This sample is represented by around 110,000 clones; over 60% of them were singletons. The top ten constitute 1.5% to 1.7% of the sample. Sample: PBMCs. All receptors derive from a man aged 18 to 30 in good health and CMV-seronegative.

The V and J genes are TRBV9 and TRBJ2-1; 7 nucleotides line up with TRBD2. Trimming took 1 base from V and 2 from J; bases not matched to a gene: 3. Germline lookup yields CDR1 SGDLS and CDR2 YYNGEE. The CDR3 has 15 amino acids. CDR3 nucleotide sequence: TGTGCCAGCAGCGTAACTAGCGCCCCCTACAATGAGCAGTTCTTC. Residues: CASSVTSAPYNEQFF.

The chain employs TRBV19 and TRBJ2-1; D may be TRBD2 (6 bases). Trimming pared 3 bases from V and 5 bases from J, leaving 14 bases between. The CDR3 consists of 15 residues. From germline, CDR1 is LNHDA and CDR2 SQIVND (reference sequence). DNA for the CDR3: TGTGCCAGTAGTATGTTCCAGCGGGCCAACAATGAGCAGTTCTTC. Protein product: CASSMFQRANNEQFF.

This chain connects TRBV19 to TRBJ2-5, with TRBD1 matching over 8 bases. CDR1 and CDR2 from the germline V gene are LNHDA and SQIVND (reference sequence). V was clipped by 8 bases and J by 2 bases; unmatched bases: 13. This CDR3 has 16 amino acids. This CDR3 is CASQLRRDRPQETQYF. In DNA form, the CDR3 reads TGTGCCAGTCAATTAAGGAGGGACAGGCCTCAAGAGACCCAGTACTTC.

The chain combines TRBV19 with TRBJ2-2, with 8 bases aligning to TRBD2. CDR1 and CDR2 (germline): LNHDA, SQIVND (reference sequence). The J segment lost 6 bases and the V segment lost 5 bases, leaving 11 bases of the junction unmatched. This CDR3 spans 16 amino acids. The CDR3 here is CASSYPGRALAGELFF. DNA of the CDR3: TGTGCCAGTAGTTACCCCGGGAGGGCCTTAGCCGGGGAGCTGTTTTTT.

V and J are TRBV29-1 and TRBJ2-7, with TRBD1 identical over 7 bases. V was pared by 4 bases and J by 4 bases, with 7 bases of the junction left unmatched. CDR3 size: 13 residues. Germline V gives CDR1 SQVTM, CDR2 ANQGSEA. CDR3 protein: CSVAGGTLYEQYF. In DNA, the CDR3 is TGCAGCGTTGCAGGGGGAACTCTATACGAGCAGTACTTC.

This clone was counted a single time. The chain joins TRBV4-2 to TRBJ1-2; tentatively, D is TRBD1 (6 bases). Germline CDR1 LGHNA, CDR2 YNFKEQ. The CDR3 runs to 16 residues. Deletions cut 1 base from V and 5 bases from J, with 17 bases between. The CDR3 region is CASSQVSADSWYGYTF. CDR3 DNA: TGTGCCAGCAGCCAAGTCTCGGCGGACAGTTGGTATGGCTACACCTTC.

V gene TRBV5-1 combines with J gene TRBJ1-5; 7 bases are shared with TRBD1. Per the germline V gene, CDR1 is SGHRS and CDR2 is YFSETQ. V lost 2 bases and J lost 3; bases outside the gene matches: 5. The CDR3 sequence is 15 residues long. CDR3: CASSLGGANNQPQHF. CDR3 bases: TGCGCCAGCAGCTTAGGGGGCGCGAACAATCAGCCCCAGCATTTT.

The count of this clone is one. The V gene is TRBV18, the J gene TRBJ2-7, with 12 bases identical to TRBD1. This CDR3 has 17 residues. Trimming took 3 bases from V and 5 from J; bases not matched to a gene: 11. The germline CDR1 and CDR2 sequences are KGHSH and LQKENI. The CDR3 nucleotides read TGTGCCAGCTCACCGAGCTACTCCGGGACAGGGGGCAACGAGCAGTACTTC. It is translated as CASSPSYSGTGGNEQYF.